A selection of T cell receptor beta chains follows, all from one sample in a study of blood T cell repertoires in COVID-19. Sequencing was performed with immunoSEQ multiplex PCR; in TCRdb, only in-frame clones are kept and a portion is missing. Of over 50,000 clones in the sample, about 85% were seen once. Material: peripheral blood. These receptors were taken from a man aged 50-60 years with acute or convalescent COVID-19. Each CDR3 is given with its conserved first and last residue.

V gene	J gene	CDR3 protein
TRBV27	TRBJ1-2	CASSLHRESGYTF
TRBV10-1	TRBJ1-4	CAVQGPNEKLFF
TRBV29-1	TRBJ1-1	CSVDRTGDGEAFF
TRBV2	TRBJ2-2	CASSGGTGTGELFF
TRBV2	TRBJ2-1	CASSYSYNEQFF
TRBV2	TRBJ2-7	CASSLAGGVPLLSYEQYF
TRBV5-1	TRBJ2-3	CASSLESSGGSTDTQYF
TRBV2	TRBJ2-1	CASTQGWGNEQFF
TRBV11-2	TRBJ1-1	CASSSDRVTEAFF
TRBV14	TRBJ1-6	CASSQWGGSSPLHF
TRBV19	TRBJ2-1	CASSGGASGGFNEQFF
TRBV15	TRBJ1-1	CATSRDVGTGGTEAFF
TRBV19	TRBJ2-7	CATQGGPYEQYF
TRBV5-1	TRBJ1-2	CASSFQGDGYTF
TRBV9	TRBJ2-2	CASSVVPSGRDTGELFF
TRBV2	TRBJ1-1	CASSERGQGNTEAFF
TRBV7-2	TRBJ1-2	CASSPRVSDYEDIIYGYTF
TRBV12-3/TRBV12-4	TRBJ1-2	CASSQTDNYGYTF
TRBV28	TRBJ2-7	CASSEGTAYEQYF
TRBV28	TRBJ2-1	CASSTIGNEQFF
TRBV6-5	TRBJ1-4	CASSYGAKGSEKLFF
TRBV4-1	TRBJ2-7	CASSQGGGDEQYF
TRBV10-3	TRBJ2-2	CAISDFTGELFF
TRBV24-1	TRBJ2-3	CATSGGLGGDTQYF
TRBV5-1	TRBJ2-2	CASSSGLYTGELFF
TRBV6-5	TRBJ2-7	CASNSGSYEQYF
TRBV27	TRBJ1-2	CASSLQGRTNYGYTF
TRBV18	TRBJ1-2	CASSTDSVYGYTF
TRBV19	TRBJ2-5	CASSISSFGGPRETQYF
TRBV9	TRBJ1-3	CASSPSVAGSGNTIYF
TRBV11-2	TRBJ2-7	CASSRWTSGASSYEQYF
TRBV27	TRBJ1-3	CASRLSPSYYPPNSDRVGNTIYF
TRBV4-1	TRBJ1-1	CASSQARETNTEAFF
TRBV4-1	TRBJ1-3	CASSQGGEYAGNTIYF
TRBV27	TRBJ2-1	CASTYLAGGYNEQFF
TRBV5-1	TRBJ1-2	CASSLDEGISGYTF
TRBV5-1	TRBJ1-5	CASSLMSGSNQPQHF
TRBV7-9	TRBJ1-6	CASSRGSGNSPLHF
TRBV5-1	TRBJ2-7	CASSLAPTGAYEQYF
TRBV5-1	TRBJ2-3	CASSLVQGDTQYF
TRBV7-9	TRBJ2-1	CASSLALAGGDNEQFF